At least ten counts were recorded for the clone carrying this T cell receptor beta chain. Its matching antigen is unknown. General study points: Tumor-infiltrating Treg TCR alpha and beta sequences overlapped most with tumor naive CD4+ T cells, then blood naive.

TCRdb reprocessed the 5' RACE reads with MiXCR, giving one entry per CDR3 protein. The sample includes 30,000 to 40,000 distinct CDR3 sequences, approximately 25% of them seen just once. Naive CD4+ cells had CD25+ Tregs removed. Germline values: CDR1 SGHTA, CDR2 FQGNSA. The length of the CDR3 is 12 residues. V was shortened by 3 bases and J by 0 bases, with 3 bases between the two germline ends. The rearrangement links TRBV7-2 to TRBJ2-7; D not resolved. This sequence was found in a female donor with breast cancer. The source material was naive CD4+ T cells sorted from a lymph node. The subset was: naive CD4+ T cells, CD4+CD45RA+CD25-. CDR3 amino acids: CASSFNSYEQYF. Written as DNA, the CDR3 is TGTGCCAGCAGCTTTAACTCCTACGAGCAGTACTTC.